These T cell receptor beta chains were read from a single sample in a study of esophageal squamous cell carcinoma under preoperative chemotherapy. MiXCR, applied by TCRdb to the PCR reads, yields one record per CDR3 protein. The profile shows approximately 12,000 distinct CDR3 sequences, roughly 50% of them singletons. The specimen was obtained from a patient given preoperative chemotherapy. The receptors derive from a human donor with esophageal squamous cell carcinoma. The donor label of this sample is uncertain. The CDR3 runs from the conserved cysteine through the conserved F or W.

J,V,CDR3
TRBJ2-1,TRBV10-1,CASSGGGSGNEQFF
TRBJ2-7,TRBV6-1,CASNKELRLSYEQYF
TRBJ2-3,TRBV12-3/TRBV12-4,CTSSLTGISTDTQYF
NA,TRBV3-1,CASSLGQGAQYF
TRBJ2-3,TRBV6-1,CASSEELERTNTQYF
TRBJ2-4,TRBV6-5,CASSLGAGDKNIQYF
TRBJ2-5,TRBV6-1,CASRLNQETQYF
TRBJ2-1,TRBV6-5,CASSYGPSSYNEQFF
TRBJ2-1,TRBV6-1,CASGTSGSVGEQFF
TRBJ2-3,TRBV10-3,CAISGLTGGTDGDTQYF
TRBJ2-4,TRBV6-1,CASRGQGVGDEDTQYF
TRBJ2-6,TRBV11-2,CASSLDQGPTGANVLTF
TRBJ1-2,TRBV6-1,CASSQQTGANYGYTF
NA,TRBV6-1,CASRERGTVLTDTQFF
NA,TRBV4-1,CASSSGLAGGRWKAYEQYF
TRBJ2-1,TRBV12-3/TRBV12-4,CASSLAESNNEQLF
NA,TRBV7-9,CASSLGAGNVNEQYF
TRBJ2-1,TRBV12-3/TRBV12-4,CASSFGYNEQFF
TRBJ2-3,TRBV4-1,CASSPGLAASTDTQYF
TRBJ2-2,TRBV6-1,CASSHGQASTEAQFF
TRBJ1-1,TRBV6-1,CASSGGSLNTEAFF
TRBJ2-3,TRBV6-4,CASSASTGGQDTQYF
NA,TRBV6-5,CASILDMYNEQYF
TRBJ2-5,TRBV5-1,CASSTGLAETQYF
TRBJ2-1,TRBV11-3,CASSLSGSYEQFF
TRBJ2-1,TRBV6-1,CASSSSFGTNNEQFF
TRBJ2-4,TRBV10-3,CATAGAGVDKNIQYF
TRBJ2-3,TRBV6-8,CAGSGDVDTQYF
TRBJ2-1,TRBV6-1,CASSEGARSNNEQFF
TRBJ2-1,TRBV6-1,CASREDRVVHEQFF
TRBJ2-1,TRBV10-3,CATTAKTGNEQFF
TRBJ1-4,TRBV6-1,CATSRDRETTNEKLFF
TRBJ2-1,TRBV6-1,CASSGRTGDYNEQFF
TRBJ2-1,TRBV6-1,CASSKSGSSYNEQFF
TRBJ1-5,TRBV6-1,CASRGGGYPKNQPQHF
TRBJ2-1,TRBV6-1,CATTDGRAREQFF
TRBJ2-3,TRBV12-3/TRBV12-4,CASRRLAGGKDTQYF
TRBJ2-1,TRBV20-1,CSAGTSGRATYNEQFF
TRBJ2-5,TRBV7-2,CASSLIGVGGGETQYF
TRBJ2-2,TRBV10-3,CAISESVAGYTGELFF
TRBJ2-5,TRBV6-1,CASSDEGWGAENMQYF
TRBJ2-2,TRBV6-1,CASSEAGGGFNTGELFF
NA,TRBV6-1,CASVEGGRGTDTQYF
TRBJ2-2,TRBV7-2,CASSLGLGELFF
TRBJ2-2,TRBV6-1,CASSEQGLNTGELFF
TRBJ2-1,TRBV6-1,CASSRELNEQFF
TRBJ2-1,TRBV7-6,CASSSGQWEEQFF
TRBJ2-4,TRBV6-8,CASSDEGWGAKNTQYF
TRBJ2-6,TRBV12-3/TRBV12-4,CASSYGLAGDSGANVLTF
TRBJ1-1,TRBV11-2,CASSHATPGTGGATEAFF
NA,TRBV6-1,CATSTGSRQGQYF
TRBJ2-2,TRBV6-1,CASSDGLADNTGELFF
TRBJ2-3,TRBV6-1,CASREFGGSDPDTQYF